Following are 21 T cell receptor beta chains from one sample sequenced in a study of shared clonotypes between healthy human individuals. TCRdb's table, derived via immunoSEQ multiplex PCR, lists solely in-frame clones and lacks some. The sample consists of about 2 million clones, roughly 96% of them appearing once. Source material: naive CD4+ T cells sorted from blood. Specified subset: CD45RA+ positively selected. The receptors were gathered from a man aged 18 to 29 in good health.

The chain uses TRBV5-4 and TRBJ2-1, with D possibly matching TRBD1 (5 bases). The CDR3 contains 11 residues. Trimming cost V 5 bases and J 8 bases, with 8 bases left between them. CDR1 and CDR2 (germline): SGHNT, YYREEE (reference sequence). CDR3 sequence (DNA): TGTGCCAGCAGATTAGGGGATGAGCAGTTCTTC. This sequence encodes CASRLGDEQFF. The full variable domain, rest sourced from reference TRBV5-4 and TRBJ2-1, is ETGVTQSPTHLIKTRGQQVTLRCSSQSGHNTVSWYQQALGQGPQFIFQYYREEENGRGNFPPRFSGLQFPNYSSELNVNALELDDSALYLCASRLGDEQFFGPGTRLTVL.

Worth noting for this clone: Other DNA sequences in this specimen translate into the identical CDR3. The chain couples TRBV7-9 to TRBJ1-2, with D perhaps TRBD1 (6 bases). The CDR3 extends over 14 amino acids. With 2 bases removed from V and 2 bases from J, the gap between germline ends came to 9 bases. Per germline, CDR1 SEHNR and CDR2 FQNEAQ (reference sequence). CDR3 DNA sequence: TGTGCCAGCAGCTTAACTGGACAGAACTATGGCTACACCTTC. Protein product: CASSLTGQNYGYTF.

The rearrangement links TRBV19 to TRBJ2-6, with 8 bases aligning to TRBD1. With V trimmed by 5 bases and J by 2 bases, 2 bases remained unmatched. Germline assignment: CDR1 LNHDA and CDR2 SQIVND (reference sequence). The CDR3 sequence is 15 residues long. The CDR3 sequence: CASSRTGTGANVLTF. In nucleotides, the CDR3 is TGTGCCAGTAGTCGGACAGGGACTGGGGCCAACGTCCTGACTTTC.

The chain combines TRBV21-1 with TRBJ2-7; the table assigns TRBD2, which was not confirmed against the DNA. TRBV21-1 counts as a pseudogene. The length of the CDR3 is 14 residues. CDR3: CASSNEEESYEQYF. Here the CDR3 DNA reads TGTGCCAGCAGCAACGAGGAGGAAAGTTACGAGCAGTACTTC.

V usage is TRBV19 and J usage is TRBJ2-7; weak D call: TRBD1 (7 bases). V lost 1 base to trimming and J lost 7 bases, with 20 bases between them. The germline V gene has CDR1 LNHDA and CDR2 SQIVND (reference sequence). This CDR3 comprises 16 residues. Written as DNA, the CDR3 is TGTGCCAGTAGTATAGGTTCTGCGGGACAGTCGTCGGAGCAGTACTTC. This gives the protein CASSIGSAGQSSEQYF. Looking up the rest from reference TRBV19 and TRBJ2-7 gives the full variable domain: DGGITQSPKYLFRKEGQNVTLSCEQNLNHDAMYWYRQDPGQGLRLIYYSQIVNDFQKGDIAEGYSVSREKKESFPLTVTSAQKNPTAFYLCASSIGSAGQSSEQYFGPGTRLTVT.

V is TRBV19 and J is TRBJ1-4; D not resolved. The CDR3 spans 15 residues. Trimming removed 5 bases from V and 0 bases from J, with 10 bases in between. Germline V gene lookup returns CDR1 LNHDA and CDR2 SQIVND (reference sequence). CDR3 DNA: TGTGCCAGTAGTGACCGACCTGCAACTAATGAAAAACTGTTTTTT. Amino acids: CASSDRPATNEKLFF.

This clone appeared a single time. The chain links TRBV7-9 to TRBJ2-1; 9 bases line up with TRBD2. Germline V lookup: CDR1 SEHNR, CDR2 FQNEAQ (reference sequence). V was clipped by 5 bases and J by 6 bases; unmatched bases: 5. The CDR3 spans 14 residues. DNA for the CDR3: TGTGCCAGCAGCACACCTAGCGGGACCAATGAGCAGTTCTTC. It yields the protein CASSTPSGTNEQFF.

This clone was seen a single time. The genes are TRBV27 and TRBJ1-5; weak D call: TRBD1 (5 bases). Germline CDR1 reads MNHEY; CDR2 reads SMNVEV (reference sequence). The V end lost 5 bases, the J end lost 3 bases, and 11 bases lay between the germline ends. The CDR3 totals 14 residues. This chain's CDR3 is CASSKTAFNQPQHF. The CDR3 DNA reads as TGTGCCAGCAGTAAGACAGCTTTCAATCAGCCCCAGCATTTT.

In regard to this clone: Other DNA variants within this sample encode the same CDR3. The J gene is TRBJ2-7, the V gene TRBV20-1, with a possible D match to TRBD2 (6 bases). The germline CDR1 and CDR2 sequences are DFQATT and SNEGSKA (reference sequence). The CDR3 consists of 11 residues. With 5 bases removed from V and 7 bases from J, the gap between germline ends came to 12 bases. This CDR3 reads CSARAGGEQYF. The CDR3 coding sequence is TGCAGTGCTCGAGCCGGGGGAGAGCAGTACTTC.

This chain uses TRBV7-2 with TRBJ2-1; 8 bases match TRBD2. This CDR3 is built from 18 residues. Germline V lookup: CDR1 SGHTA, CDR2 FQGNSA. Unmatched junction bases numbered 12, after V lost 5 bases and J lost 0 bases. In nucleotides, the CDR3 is TGTGCCAGCAGCATTACCGCTAGCGGGTTTAGCTCCTACAATGAGCAGTTCTTC. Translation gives CASSITASGFSSYNEQFF.

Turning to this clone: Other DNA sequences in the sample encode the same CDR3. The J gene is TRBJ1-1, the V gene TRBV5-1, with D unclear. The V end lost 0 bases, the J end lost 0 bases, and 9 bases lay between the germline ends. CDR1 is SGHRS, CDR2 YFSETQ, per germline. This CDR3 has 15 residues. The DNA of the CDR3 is TGCGCCAGCAGCTTGGAAGGCCGACTGAACACTGAAGCTTTCTTT. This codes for CASSLEGRLNTEAFF.

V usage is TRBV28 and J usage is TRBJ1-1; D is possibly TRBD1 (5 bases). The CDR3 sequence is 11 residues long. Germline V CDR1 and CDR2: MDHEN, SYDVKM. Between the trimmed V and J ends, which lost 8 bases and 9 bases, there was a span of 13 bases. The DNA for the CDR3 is TGTGCCAGCTCCGACAGAGATAAAGCTTTCTTT. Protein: CASSDRDKAFF. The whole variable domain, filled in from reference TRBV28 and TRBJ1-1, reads DVKVTQSSRYLVKRTGEKVFLECVQDMDHENMFWYRQDPGLGLRLIYFSYDVKMKEKGDIPEGYSVSREKKERFSLILESASTNQTSMYLCASSDRDKAFFGQGTRLTVV.

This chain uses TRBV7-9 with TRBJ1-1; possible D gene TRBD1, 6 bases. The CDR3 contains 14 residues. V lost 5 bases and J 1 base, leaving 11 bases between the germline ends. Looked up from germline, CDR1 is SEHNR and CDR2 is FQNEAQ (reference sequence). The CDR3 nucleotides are TGTGCCAGCAGCCTGGACAGTACGAACACTGAAGCTTTCTTT. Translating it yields CASSLDSTNTEAFF.

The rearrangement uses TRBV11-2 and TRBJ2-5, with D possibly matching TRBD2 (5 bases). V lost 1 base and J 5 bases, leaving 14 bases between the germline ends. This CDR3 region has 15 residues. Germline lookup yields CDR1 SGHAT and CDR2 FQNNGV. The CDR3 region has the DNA TGTGCCAGCAGCTTAGGGGTCGGGGTAGGGGAGACCCAGTACTTC. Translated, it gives CASSLGVGVGETQYF.

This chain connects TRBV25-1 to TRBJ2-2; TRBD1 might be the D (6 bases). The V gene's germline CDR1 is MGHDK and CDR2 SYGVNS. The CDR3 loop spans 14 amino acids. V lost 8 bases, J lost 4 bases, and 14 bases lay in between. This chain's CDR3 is CASRVGGTTGELFF. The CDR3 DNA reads TGTGCCAGCCGGGTAGGGGGTACCACCGGGGAGCTGTTTTTT.

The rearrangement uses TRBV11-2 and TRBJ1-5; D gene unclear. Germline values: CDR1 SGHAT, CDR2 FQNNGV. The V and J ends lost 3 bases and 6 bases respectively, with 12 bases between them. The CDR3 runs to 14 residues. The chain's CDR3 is CASSLSRLGQPQHF. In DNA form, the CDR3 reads TGTGCCAGCAGCTTGAGCAGGTTAGGTCAGCCCCAGCATTTT.

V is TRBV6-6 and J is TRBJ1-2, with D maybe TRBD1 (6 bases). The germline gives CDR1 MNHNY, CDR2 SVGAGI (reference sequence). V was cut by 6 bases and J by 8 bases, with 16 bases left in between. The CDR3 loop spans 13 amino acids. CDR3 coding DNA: TGTGCCAGCAGCTCACAGGGTATGCTGGGCTACACCTTC. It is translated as CASSSQGMLGYTF.

The CDR3 reads CASSLGPRELFF. CDR3 coding DNA: TGCGCCAGCAGCTTGGGACCCCGGGAGCTGTTTTTT. The rearrangement joins TRBV5-1 to TRBJ2-2; D uncertain. CDR1 is SGHRS and CDR2 is YFSETQ in the germline V gene. The CDR3 length is 12 residues. Trimming cost V 0 bases and J 9 bases, with 6 bases left between them.

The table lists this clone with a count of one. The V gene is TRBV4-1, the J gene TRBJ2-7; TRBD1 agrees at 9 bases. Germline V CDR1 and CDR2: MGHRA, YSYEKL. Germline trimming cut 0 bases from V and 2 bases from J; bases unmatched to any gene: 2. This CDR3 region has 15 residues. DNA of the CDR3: TGCGCCAGCAGCCAAGAACAGGGGGCGGCCTACGAGCAGTACTTC. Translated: CASSQEQGAAYEQYF.

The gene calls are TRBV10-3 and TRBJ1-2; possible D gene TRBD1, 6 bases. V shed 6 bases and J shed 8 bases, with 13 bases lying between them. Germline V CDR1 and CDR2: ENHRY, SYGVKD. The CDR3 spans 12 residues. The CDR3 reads CAIREAGEGYTF. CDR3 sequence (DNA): TGTGCCATCAGGGAGGCAGGGGAAGGCTACACCTTC.

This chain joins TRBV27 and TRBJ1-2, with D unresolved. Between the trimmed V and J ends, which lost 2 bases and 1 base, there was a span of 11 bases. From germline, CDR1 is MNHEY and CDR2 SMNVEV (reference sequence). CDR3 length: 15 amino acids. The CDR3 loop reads CASSLGAGDNYGYTF. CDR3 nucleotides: TGTGCCAGCAGTTTAGGCGCAGGCGATAACTATGGCTACACCTTC.